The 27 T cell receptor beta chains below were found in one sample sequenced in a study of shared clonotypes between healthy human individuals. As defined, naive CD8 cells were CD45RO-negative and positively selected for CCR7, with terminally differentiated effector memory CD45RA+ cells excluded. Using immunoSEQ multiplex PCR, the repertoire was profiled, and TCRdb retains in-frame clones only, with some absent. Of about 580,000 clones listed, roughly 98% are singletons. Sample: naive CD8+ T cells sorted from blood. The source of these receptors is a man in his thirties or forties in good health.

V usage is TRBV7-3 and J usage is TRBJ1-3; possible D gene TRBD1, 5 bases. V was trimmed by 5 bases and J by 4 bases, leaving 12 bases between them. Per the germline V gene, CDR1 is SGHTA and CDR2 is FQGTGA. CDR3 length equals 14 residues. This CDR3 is CASSPGLGGNTIYF. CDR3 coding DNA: TGTGCCAGCAGCCCGGGACTAGGAGGAAACACCATATATTTT.

The CDR3 loop is CASRQTLIQETQYF. The CDR3 DNA follows: TGTGCCAGCAGGCAAACTTTGATCCAAGAGACCCAGTACTTC. This chain uses TRBV7-6 with TRBJ2-5, with D hard to call. This CDR3 is 14 amino acids long. V lost 6 bases and J 1 base, leaving 12 bases between the germline ends. Germline V gene sequence: CDR1 SGHVS, CDR2 FNYEAQ.

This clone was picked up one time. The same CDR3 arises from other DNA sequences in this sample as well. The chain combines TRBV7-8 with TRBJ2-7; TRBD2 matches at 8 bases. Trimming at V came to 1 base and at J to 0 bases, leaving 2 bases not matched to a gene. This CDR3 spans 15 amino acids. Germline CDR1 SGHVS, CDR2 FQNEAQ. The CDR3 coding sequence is TGTGCCAGCAGCTTAGAACTAGCGGCCTCCTACGAGCAGTACTTC. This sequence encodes CASSLELAASYEQYF. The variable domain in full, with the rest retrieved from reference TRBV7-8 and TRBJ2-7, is GAGVSQSPRYKVAKRGQDVALRCDPISGHVSLFWYQQALGQGPEFLTYFQNEAQLDKSGLPSDRFFAERPEGSVSTLKIQRTQQEDSAVYLCASSLELAASYEQYFGPGTRLTVT.

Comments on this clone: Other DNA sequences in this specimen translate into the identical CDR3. The CDR3 region is CASSLDYEQYF. The CDR3 nucleotides read TGTGCCAGCAGCCTTGACTACGAGCAGTACTTC. The gene calls are TRBV7-9 and TRBJ2-7; D remains ambiguous. The V and J ends lost 5 bases and 3 bases respectively, with 5 bases between them. The length of the CDR3 is 11 residues. Germline CDR1 is SEHNR and CDR2 is FQNEAQ (reference sequence).

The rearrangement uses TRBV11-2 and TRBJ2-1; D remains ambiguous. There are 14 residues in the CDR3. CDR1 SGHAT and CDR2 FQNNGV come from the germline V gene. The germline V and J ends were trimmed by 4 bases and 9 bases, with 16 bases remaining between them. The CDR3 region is CASSSVILGPEQFF. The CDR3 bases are TGTGCCAGCAGCTCAGTTATTTTGGGTCCTGAGCAGTTCTTC.

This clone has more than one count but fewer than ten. The DNA for the CDR3 is TGCGCCAGCAGCCAAGATGGCAGCTATGGCTACACCTTC. Translation gives CASSQDGSYGYTF. The genes are TRBV4-1 and TRBJ1-2; D is ambiguous. V lost 0 bases, J lost 4 bases, and 6 bases lay in between. Germline CDR1 reads MGHRA; CDR2 reads YSYEKL. The CDR3 spans 13 residues.

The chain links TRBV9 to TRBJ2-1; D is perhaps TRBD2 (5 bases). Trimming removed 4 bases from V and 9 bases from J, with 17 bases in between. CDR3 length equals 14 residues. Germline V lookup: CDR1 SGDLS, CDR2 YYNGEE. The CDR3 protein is CASSPSSAAGEQFF. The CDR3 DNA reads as TGTGCCAGCAGCCCCAGTAGTGCCGCGGGTGAGCAGTTCTTC.

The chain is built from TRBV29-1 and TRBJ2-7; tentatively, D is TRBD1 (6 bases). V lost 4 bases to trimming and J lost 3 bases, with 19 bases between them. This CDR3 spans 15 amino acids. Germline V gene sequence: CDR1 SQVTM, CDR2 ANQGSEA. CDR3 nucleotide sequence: TGCAGCGTTGTAGATCATCCCAGGGGCGTCTACGAGCAGTACTTC. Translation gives CSVVDHPRGVYEQYF.

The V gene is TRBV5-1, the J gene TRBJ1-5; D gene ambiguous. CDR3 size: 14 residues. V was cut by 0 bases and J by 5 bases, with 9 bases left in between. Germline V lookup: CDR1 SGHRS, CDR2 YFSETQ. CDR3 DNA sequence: TGCGCCAGCAGCTTGGGAGATGGAGATCAGCCCCAGCATTTT. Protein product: CASSLGDGDQPQHF.

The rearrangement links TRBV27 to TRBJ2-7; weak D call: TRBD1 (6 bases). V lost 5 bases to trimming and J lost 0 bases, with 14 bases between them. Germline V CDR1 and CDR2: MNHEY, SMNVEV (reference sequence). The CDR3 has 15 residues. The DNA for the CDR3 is TGTGCCAGCAGTGACTCAGGGGAAGGCTCCTACGAGCAGTACTTC. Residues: CASSDSGEGSYEQYF.

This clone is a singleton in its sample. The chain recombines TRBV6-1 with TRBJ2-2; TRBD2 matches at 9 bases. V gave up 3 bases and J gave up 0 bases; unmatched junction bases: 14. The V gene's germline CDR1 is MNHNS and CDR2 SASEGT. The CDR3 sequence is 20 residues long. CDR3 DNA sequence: TGTGCCAGCAGTGAGTACTTGCTAGCGGGATCTATCGCGAACACCGGGGAGCTGTTTTTT. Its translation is CASSEYLLAGSIANTGELFF.

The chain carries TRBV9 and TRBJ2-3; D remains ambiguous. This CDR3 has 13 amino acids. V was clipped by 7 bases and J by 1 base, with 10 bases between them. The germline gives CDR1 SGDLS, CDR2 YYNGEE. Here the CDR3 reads CASEAGGTDTQYF. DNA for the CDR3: TGTGCCAGCGAGGCTGGAGGCACAGATACGCAGTATTTT.

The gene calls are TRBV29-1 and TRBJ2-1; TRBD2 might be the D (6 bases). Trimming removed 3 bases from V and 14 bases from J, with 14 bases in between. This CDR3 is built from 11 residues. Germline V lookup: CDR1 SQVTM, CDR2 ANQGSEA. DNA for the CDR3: TGCAGCGTTGATTGGGCCGGGAGAGAGTTCTTC. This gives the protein CSVDWAGREFF.

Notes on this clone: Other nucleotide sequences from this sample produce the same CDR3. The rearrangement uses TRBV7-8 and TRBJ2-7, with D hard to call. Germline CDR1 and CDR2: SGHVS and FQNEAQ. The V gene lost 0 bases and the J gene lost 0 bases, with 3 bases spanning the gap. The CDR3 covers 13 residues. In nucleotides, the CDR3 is TGTGCCAGCAGCTTAGCTCGCTCCTACGAGCAGTACTTC. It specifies CASSLARSYEQYF.

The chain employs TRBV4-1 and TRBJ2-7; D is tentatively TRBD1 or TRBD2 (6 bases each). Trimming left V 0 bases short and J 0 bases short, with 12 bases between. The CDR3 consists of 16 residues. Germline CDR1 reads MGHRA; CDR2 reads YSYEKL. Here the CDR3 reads CASSQDGGTSSYEQYF. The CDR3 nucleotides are TGCGCCAGCAGCCAAGATGGGGGGACAAGCTCCTACGAGCAGTACTTC.

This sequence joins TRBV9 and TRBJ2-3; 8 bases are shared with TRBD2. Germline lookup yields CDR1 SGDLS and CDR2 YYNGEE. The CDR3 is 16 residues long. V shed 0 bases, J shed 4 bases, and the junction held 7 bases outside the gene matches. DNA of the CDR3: TGTGCCAGCAGCGTAGTCGGGAGGGCCCTCTCAGATACGCAGTATTTT. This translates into CASSVVGRALSDTQYF.

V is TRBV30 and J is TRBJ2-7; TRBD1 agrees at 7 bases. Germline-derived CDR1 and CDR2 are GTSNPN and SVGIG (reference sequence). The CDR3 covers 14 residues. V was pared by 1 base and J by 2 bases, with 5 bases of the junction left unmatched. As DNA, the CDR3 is TGTGCCTGGAGTGACGGGGACAGTCCCTACGAGCAGTACTTC. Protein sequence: CAWSDGDSPYEQYF.

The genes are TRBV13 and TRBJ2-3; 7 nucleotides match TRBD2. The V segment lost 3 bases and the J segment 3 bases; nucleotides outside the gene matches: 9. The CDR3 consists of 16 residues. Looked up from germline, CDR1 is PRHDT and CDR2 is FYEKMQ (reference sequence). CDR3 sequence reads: CASSFTGLRETDTQYF. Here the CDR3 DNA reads TGTGCCAGCAGCTTCACGGGGTTGCGGGAGACAGATACGCAGTATTTT.

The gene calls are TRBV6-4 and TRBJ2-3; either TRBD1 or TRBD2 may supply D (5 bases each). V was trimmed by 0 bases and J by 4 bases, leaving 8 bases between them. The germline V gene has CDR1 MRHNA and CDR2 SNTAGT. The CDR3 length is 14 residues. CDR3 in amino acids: CASSDSGAADTQYF. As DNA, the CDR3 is TGTGCCAGCAGTGACTCCGGGGCCGCAGATACGCAGTATTTT.

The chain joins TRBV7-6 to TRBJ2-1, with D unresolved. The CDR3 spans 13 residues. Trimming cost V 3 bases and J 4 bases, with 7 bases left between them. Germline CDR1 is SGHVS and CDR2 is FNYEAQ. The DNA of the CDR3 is TGTGCCAGCAGCTTTGGGGTGTACAATGAGCAGTTCTTC. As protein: CASSFGVYNEQFF.

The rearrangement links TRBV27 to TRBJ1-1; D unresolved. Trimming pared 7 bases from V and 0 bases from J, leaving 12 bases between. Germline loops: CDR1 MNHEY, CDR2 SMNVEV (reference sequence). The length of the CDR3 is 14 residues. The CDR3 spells CASTDGKVNTEAFF. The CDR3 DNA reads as TGTGCCAGCACCGACGGAAAAGTGAACACTGAAGCTTTCTTT.

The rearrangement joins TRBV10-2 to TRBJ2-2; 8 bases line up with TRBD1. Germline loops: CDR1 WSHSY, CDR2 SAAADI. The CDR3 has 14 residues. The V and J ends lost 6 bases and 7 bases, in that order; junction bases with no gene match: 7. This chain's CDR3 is CASRLQGAGGELFF. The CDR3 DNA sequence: TGCGCCAGCAGGCTCCAGGGGGCCGGCGGGGAGCTGTTTTTT.

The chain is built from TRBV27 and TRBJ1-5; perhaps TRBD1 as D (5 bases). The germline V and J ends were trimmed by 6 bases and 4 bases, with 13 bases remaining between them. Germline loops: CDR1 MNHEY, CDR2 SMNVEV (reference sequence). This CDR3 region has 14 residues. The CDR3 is CASRYSGGNQPQHF. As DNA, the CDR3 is TGTGCCAGCAGGTATTCGGGGGGGAATCAGCCCCAGCATTTT.

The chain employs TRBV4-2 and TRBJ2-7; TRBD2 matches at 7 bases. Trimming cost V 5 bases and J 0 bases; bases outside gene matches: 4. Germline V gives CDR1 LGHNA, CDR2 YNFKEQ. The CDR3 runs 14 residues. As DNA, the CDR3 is TGTGCCAGCAGCGACCTAGCGGACTCCTACGAGCAGTACTTC. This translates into CASSDLADSYEQYF.

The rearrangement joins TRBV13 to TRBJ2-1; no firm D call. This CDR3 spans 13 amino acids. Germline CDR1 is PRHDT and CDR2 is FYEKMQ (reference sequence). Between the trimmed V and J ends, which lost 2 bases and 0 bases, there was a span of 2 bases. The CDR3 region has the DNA TGTGCCAGCAGCTTACGCTCCTACAATGAGCAGTTCTTC. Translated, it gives CASSLRSYNEQFF.

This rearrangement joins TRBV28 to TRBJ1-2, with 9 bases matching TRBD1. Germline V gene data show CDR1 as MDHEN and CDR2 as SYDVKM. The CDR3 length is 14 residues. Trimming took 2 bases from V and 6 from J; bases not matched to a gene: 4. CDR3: CASSLEDRGDGYTF. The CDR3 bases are TGTGCCAGCAGTTTAGAGGACAGGGGAGATGGCTACACCTTC.

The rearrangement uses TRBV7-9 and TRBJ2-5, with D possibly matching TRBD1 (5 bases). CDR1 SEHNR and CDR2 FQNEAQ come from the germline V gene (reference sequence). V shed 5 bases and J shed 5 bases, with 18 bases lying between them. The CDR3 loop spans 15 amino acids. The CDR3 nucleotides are TGTGCCAGCAGCGGGGCAAGGTCGGGTGAGGAGACCCAGTACTTC. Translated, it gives CASSGARSGEETQYF.